This TCR beta chain stems from a study of beta chain features in type 1 diabetes. General study findings and limits: Shorter TCRB CDR3s, moderately but significantly so, marked every one of the four CD4+ subsets in Type 1 diabetes patients.

As regards this clone: Its specificity is unknown.

The CDR3 has 17 amino acids. With 6 bases removed from V and 1 base from J, the gap between germline ends came to 18 bases. CDR1 and CDR2 from the germline V gene are LGHNT and FRNRAP. As every portion of the isolated RNA was reverse transcribed, the sequencing read expressed TCRB transcripts. The data were produced by immunoSEQ multiplex PCR, yet TCRdb's version contains in-frame clones alone and is incomplete. The sample has roughly 730,000 clones; 13% are singletons. Sequenced material: naive CD4+ T cells from blood. This chain links TRBV12-5 with TRBJ2-2; D is possibly TRBD2 (5 bases). This TCR was sampled from a man aged 18 to 29 with type 1 diabetes. CDR3: CASGLTRGPLNTGELFF. The DNA of the CDR3 is TGTGCTAGTGGCCTAACGCGAGGGCCCCTGAACACCGGGGAGCTGTTTTTT.